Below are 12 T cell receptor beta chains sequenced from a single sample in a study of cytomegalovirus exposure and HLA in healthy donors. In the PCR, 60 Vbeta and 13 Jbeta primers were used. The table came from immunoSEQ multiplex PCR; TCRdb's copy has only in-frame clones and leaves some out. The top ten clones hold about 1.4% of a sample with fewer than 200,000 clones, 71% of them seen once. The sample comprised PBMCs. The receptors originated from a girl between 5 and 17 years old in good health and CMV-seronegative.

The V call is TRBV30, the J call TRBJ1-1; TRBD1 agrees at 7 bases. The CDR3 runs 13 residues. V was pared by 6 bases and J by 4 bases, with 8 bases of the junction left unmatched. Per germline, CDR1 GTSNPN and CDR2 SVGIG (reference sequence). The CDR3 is CACQEQGPTEAFF. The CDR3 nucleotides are TGTGCCTGTCAAGAACAGGGGCCCACTGAAGCTTTCTTT.

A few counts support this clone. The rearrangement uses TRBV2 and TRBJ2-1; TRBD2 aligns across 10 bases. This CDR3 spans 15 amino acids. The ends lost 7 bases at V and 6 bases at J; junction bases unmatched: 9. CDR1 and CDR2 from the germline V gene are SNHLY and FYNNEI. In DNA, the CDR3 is TGTGCCAGCAAGAGGGCTAGCGGGGGCCTCAATGAGCAGTTCTTC. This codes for CASKRASGGLNEQFF. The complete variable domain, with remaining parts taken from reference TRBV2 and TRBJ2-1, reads EPEVTQTPSHQVTQMGQEVILRCVPISNHLYFYWYRQILGQKVEFLVSFYNNEISEKSEIFDDQFSVERPDGSNFTLKIRSTKLEDSAMYFCASKRASGGLNEQFFGPGTRLTVL.

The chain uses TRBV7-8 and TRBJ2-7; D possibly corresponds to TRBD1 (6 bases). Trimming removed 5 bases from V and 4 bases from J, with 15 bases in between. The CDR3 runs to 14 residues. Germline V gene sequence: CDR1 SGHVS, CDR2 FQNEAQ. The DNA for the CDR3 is TGTGCCAGCAGCAGACAGGTACAGAATTACGAGCAGTACTTC. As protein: CASSRQVQNYEQYF.

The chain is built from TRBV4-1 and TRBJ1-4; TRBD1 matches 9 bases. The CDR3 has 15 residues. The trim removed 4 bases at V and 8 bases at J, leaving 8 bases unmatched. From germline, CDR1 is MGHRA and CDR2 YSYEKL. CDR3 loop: CASSLGQGLAEKLFF. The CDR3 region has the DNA TGCGCCAGCAGCCTCGGACAGGGGTTAGCCGAAAAACTGTTTTTT.

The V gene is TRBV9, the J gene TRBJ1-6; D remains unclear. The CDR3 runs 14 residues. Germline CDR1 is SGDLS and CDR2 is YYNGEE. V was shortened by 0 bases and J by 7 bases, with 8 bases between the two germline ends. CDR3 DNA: TGTGCCAGCAGCGTAGCCGGGGAAAATTCACCCCTCCACTTT. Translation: CASSVAGENSPLHF.

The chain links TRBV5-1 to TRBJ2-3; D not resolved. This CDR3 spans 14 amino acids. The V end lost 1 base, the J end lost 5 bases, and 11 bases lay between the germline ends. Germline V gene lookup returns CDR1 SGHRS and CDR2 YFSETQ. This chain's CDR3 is CASSLNPPVDTQYF. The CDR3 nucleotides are TGCGCCAGCAGCTTGAACCCTCCGGTAGATACGCAGTATTTT.

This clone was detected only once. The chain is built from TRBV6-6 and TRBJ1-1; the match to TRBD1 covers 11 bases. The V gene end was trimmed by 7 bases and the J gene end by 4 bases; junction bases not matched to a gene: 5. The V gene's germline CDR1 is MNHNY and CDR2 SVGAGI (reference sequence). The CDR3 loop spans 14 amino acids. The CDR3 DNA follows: TGTGCCAGCACGAAGGGGACAGGGGGCACTGAAGCTTTCTTT. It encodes CASTKGTGGTEAFF.

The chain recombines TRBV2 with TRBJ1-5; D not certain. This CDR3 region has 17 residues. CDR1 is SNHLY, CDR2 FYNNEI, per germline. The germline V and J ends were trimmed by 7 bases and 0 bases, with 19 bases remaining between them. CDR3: CASTPTWADLSNQPQHF. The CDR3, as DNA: TGTGCCAGCACCCCGACCTGGGCAGACCTTAGCAATCAGCCCCAGCATTTT.

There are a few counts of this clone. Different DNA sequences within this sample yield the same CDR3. The CDR3, as DNA: TGTGCCAGCAGCTTGAGGATGAACACTGAAGCTTTCTTT. It codes for CASSLRMNTEAFF. The rearrangement joins TRBV11-3 to TRBJ1-1; D gene uncertain. V was cut by 3 bases and J by 0 bases, with 5 bases left in between. CDR1 is SGHNT and CDR2 is YENEEA in the germline V gene. The CDR3 spans 13 residues.

The CDR3 is CASRGRVGEKLFF. As DNA, the CDR3 is TGTGCCAGCAGGGGGAGGGTGGGGGAAAAACTGTTTTTT. This chain joins TRBV27 and TRBJ1-4; D is unresolved. Between the trimmed V and J ends, which lost 6 bases and 8 bases, there was a span of 13 bases. This CDR3 comprises 13 residues. Germline CDR1 reads MNHEY; CDR2 reads SMNVEV (reference sequence).

CDR3 DNA: TGTGCCTGGAGTGTACGGGCTAGGGGTTTGACTGAAGCTTTCTTT. Protein sequence: CAWSVRARGLTEAFF. The J gene is TRBJ1-1, the V gene TRBV30, with D possibly TRBD1 on 5 matching bases. V was cut by 0 bases and J by 5 bases, with 16 bases left in between. The CDR3 is 15 residues long. Germline V CDR1 and CDR2: GTSNPN, SVGIG (reference sequence).

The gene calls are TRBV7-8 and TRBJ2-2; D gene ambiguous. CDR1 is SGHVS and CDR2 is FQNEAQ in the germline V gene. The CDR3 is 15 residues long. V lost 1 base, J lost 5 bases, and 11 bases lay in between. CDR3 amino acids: CASSLEVARTGELFF. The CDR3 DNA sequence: TGTGCCAGCAGCTTAGAGGTAGCCCGGACCGGGGAGCTGTTTTTT.